The 25 T cell receptor beta chains reported below all come from one sample, sequenced in a study of coeliac disease. Clones were read by immunoSEQ multiplex PCR, and TCRdb kept only the in-frame ones, dropping some. The top ten hold approximately 14% of the sample, which has about 3,400 clones, roughly 70% seen once. Sequencing input: intraepithelial lymphocytes from the gut. All receptors come from a man between 18 and 29 years old with celiac disease on a gluten-free diet.

By frequency in the sample, this clone is medium-sized (0.01 to 0.1%). This sequence joins TRBV27 and TRBJ2-7; no clear D gene. The CDR3 runs to 11 residues. Germline V gives CDR1 MNHEY, CDR2 SMNVEV (reference sequence). Trimming pared 4 bases from V and 7 bases from J, leaving 8 bases between. CDR3 nucleotide sequence: TGTGCCAGCAGTTCCCCCGTGGAGCAGTACTTC. Translating gives CASSSPVEQYF.

V and J are TRBV5-6 and TRBJ2-2; D is uncertain. Germline V gene sequence: CDR1 SGHDT, CDR2 YYEEEE. This CDR3 spans 14 amino acids. V was clipped by 4 bases and J by 2 bases, with 9 bases between them. CDR3 loop: CASSITRNTGELFF. DNA for the CDR3: TGTGCCAGCAGCATTACACGAAACACCGGGGAGCTGTTTTTT. Combining the CDR3 with reference TRBV5-6 and TRBJ2-2 gives the whole variable domain DAGVTQSPTHLIKTRGQQVTLRCSPKSGHDTVSWYQQALGQGPQFIFQYYEEEERQRGNFPDRFSGHQFPNYSSELNVNALLLGDSALYLCASSITRNTGELFFGEGSRLTVL.

This chain joins TRBV27 and TRBJ2-7, with TRBD2 matching over 8 bases. V lost 10 bases to trimming and J lost 3 bases; unmatched junction nucleotides: 14. Germline-derived CDR1 and CDR2 are MNHEY and SMNVEV (reference sequence). CDR3 size: 15 residues. CDR3 nucleotide sequence: TGTGCCACCCAGGCAGGGTGGCGGGGGGACTACGAGCAGTACTTC. Its translation: CATQAGWRGDYEQYF.

The V gene is TRBV9, the J gene TRBJ1-3; a weak D match, TRBD1 (5 bases). Trimming took 4 bases from V and 0 from J, leaving 8 bases between them. The CDR3 is 14 amino acids. In germline, CDR1 is SGDLS, CDR2 YYNGEE. CDR3 region: CASSRTLSGNTIYF. In DNA form, the CDR3 reads TGTGCCAGCAGCAGGACACTCTCTGGAAACACCATATATTTT.

J is TRBJ2-3 and V is TRBV5-1; the match to TRBD2 covers 12 bases. The junction had 10 bases not matched to a gene; V was cut back by 0 bases and J by 2 bases. Looked up from germline, CDR1 is SGHRS and CDR2 is YFSETQ. The length of the CDR3 is 19 residues. Here the CDR3 DNA reads TGCGCCAGCAGCTTGGGTCGCCTAGCGGGGGGGAGATTCACAGATACGCAGTATTTT. This codes for CASSLGRLAGGRFTDTQYF. The full variable domain, completed using reference TRBV5-1 and TRBJ2-3, is KAGVTQTPRYLIKTRGQQVTLSCSPISGHRSVSWYQQTPGQGLQFLFEYFSETQRNKGNFPGRFSGRQFSNSRSEMNVSTLELGDSALYLCASSLGRLAGGRFTDTQYFGPGTRLTVL.

The chain is built from TRBV27 and TRBJ1-5; possibly TRBD1 for D (5 bases). Germline CDR1 MNHEY, CDR2 SMNVEV (reference sequence). V was cut by 2 bases and J by 4 bases, with 9 bases left in between. This CDR3 is 14 amino acids long. CDR3 bases: TGTGCCAGCAGTTTAACGGGGGGGAATCAGCCCCAGCATTTT. Translation gives CASSLTGGNQPQHF.

The chain employs TRBV18 and TRBJ1-1; 8 nucleotides match TRBD1. V gave up 2 bases and J gave up 1 base; unmatched junction bases: 6. The CDR3 length is 16 residues. Germline V gene lookup returns CDR1 KGHSH and CDR2 LQKENI. CDR3 residues: CASSPGTGLRNTEAFF. CDR3 in DNA: TGTGCCAGCTCACCAGGGACAGGCCTGAGGAACACTGAAGCTTTCTTT. Full variable domain (rest looked up from reference TRBV18 and TRBJ1-1): NAGVMQNPRHLVRRRGQEARLRCSPMKGHSHVYWYRQLPEEGLKFMVYLQKENIIDESGMPKERFSAEFPKEGPSILRIQQVVRGDSAAYFCASSPGTGLRNTEAFFGQGTRLTVV.

The chain employs TRBV11-2 and TRBJ2-7; maybe TRBD1 (6 bases). The CDR3 totals 16 residues. Germline CDR1 reads SGHAT; CDR2 reads FQNNGV. With 2 bases removed from V and 1 base from J, the gap between germline ends came to 15 bases. This chain's CDR3 is CASSLLPGATSYEQYF. The CDR3 DNA is TGTGCCAGCAGCTTACTTCCAGGGGCAACTTCCTACGAGCAGTACTTC.

This clone was recorded a few times. This chain uses TRBV2 with TRBJ1-1; D unclear. V lost 6 bases and J 3 bases, leaving 8 bases between the germline ends. CDR3 size: 12 residues. CDR1 is SNHLY, CDR2 FYNNEI, per germline. CDR3 in amino acids: CASRRADTEAFF. The CDR3 DNA sequence: TGTGCCAGCAGGCGGGCGGACACTGAAGCTTTCTTT.

The chain uses TRBV4-1 and TRBJ1-4, with D perhaps TRBD1 (5 bases). Germline CDR1 MGHRA, CDR2 YSYEKL. Between the trimmed V and J ends, which lost 1 base and 8 bases, there was a span of 14 bases. CDR3 size: 15 residues. CDR3: CASSQAKGRVEKLFF. Written as DNA, the CDR3 is TGCGCCAGCAGCCAAGCGAAGGGCAGGGTCGAAAAACTGTTTTTT.

The chain has TRBV9 and TRBJ2-1; D remains ambiguous. Germline CDR1 and CDR2: SGDLS and YYNGEE. This CDR3 has 17 amino acids. Trimming cost V 2 bases and J 6 bases, with 21 bases left between them. The DNA of the CDR3 is TGTGCCAGCAGCGTCCGAGTGGGCCCCATAGACGGCAATGAGCAGTTCTTC. It encodes CASSVRVGPIDGNEQFF.

V is TRBV7-9 and J is TRBJ1-1, with D unclear. The CDR3 length is 12 residues. Germline lookup yields CDR1 SEHNR and CDR2 FQNEAQ (reference sequence). Trimming stripped 2 bases from V and 1 base from J, with 2 bases between. The CDR3 region is CASSLQNTEAFF. The CDR3 bases are TGTGCCAGCAGCTTACAGAACACTGAAGCTTTCTTT.

This rearrangement joins TRBV5-4 to TRBJ1-1, with D possibly TRBD1 on 6 matching bases. The CDR3 loop spans 14 amino acids. The V end lost 4 bases, the J end lost 1 base, and 11 bases lay between the germline ends. Germline CDR1 SGHNT, CDR2 YYREEE (reference sequence). This CDR3 reads CASSLGHPNTEAFF. Written as DNA, the CDR3 is TGTGCCAGCAGCCTGGGACACCCGAACACTGAAGCTTTCTTT.

The chain employs TRBV15 and TRBJ2-1; no definite D call. The CDR3 covers 15 residues. V was cut by 1 base and J by 1 base, with 8 bases left in between. From germline, CDR1 is LNHNV and CDR2 YYDKDF (reference sequence). The CDR3 is CATSRVAGSYNEQFF. The CDR3 DNA follows: TGTGCCACCAGCAGAGTGGCAGGTTCCTACAATGAGCAGTTCTTC.

This clone has just a few counts. The chain couples TRBV6-1 to TRBJ1-4, with no clear D. CDR1 MNHNS and CDR2 SASEGT come from the germline V gene. V dropped 7 bases and J dropped 3 bases, with 12 bases sitting between them. This CDR3 contains 14 residues. The CDR3 is CASNQGGPNEKLFF. The CDR3 coding sequence is TGTGCCAGCAACCAAGGCGGGCCTAATGAAAAACTGTTTTTT.

The chain employs TRBV7-2 and TRBJ2-2; possibly TRBD2 for D (6 bases). CDR1 SGHTA and CDR2 FQGNSA come from the germline V gene. Trimming pared 1 base from V and 6 bases from J, leaving 12 bases between. The CDR3 length is 15 residues. CDR3 nucleotides: TGTGCCAGCAGCTTAGGCGGGGATTGGGCCGGGGAGCTGTTTTTT. Its translation is CASSLGGDWAGELFF.

This chain joins TRBV28 and TRBJ2-1; D uncertain. V was cut by 5 bases and J by 8 bases, with 7 bases left in between. This CDR3 has 11 amino acids. Germline V lookup: CDR1 MDHEN, CDR2 SYDVKM. The CDR3 protein is CASSLLYEQFF. The CDR3 nucleotides read TGTGCCAGCAGTCTACTATATGAGCAGTTCTTC.

The chain combines TRBV15 with TRBJ2-7; 9 positions agree with TRBD1. CDR1 and CDR2 (germline): LNHNV, YYDKDF (reference sequence). J lost 7 bases, V lost 1 base, and 2 bases had no gene match. The CDR3 length is 13 residues. CDR3 protein: CATSRVGTGEQYF. The CDR3 DNA reads as TGTGCCACCAGCAGAGTGGGGACAGGGGAGCAGTACTTC.

V and J are TRBV5-6 and TRBJ2-7, with 9 bases that match TRBD1. Germline V CDR1 and CDR2: SGHDT, YYEEEE. The junction had 9 bases not matched to a gene; V was cut back by 5 bases and J by 6 bases. The CDR3 runs to 14 residues. CDR3 coding DNA: TGTGCCAGCAGGTTCGGGACAGGGTTCTTCGAGCAGTACTTC. It yields the protein CASRFGTGFFEQYF. Together with reference TRBV5-6 and TRBJ2-7, the CDR3 gives the full variable domain: DAGVTQSPTHLIKTRGQQVTLRCSPKSGHDTVSWYQQALGQGPQFIFQYYEEEERQRGNFPDRFSGHQFPNYSSELNVNALLLGDSALYLCASRFGTGFFEQYFGPGTRLTVT.

V and J are TRBV30 and TRBJ2-3; D remains ambiguous. V was cut by 2 bases and J by 3 bases, with 3 bases left in between. The CDR3 sequence is 11 residues long. The germline gives CDR1 GTSNPN, CDR2 SVGIG (reference sequence). DNA of the CDR3: TGTGCCTGGAGTATAACAGATACGCAGTATTTT. Its protein product is CAWSITDTQYF.

By share of the sample, this clone is large. The CDR3 DNA follows: TGTGCCAGCAGCTTAGGGTCCCAGGGGGCAAGGTATGGCTACACCTTC. Its protein is CASSLGSQGARYGYTF. The chain uses TRBV13 and TRBJ1-2; 8 positions match TRBD1. J was trimmed by 5 bases and V by 0 bases; bases with no gene match: 8. Per germline, CDR1 PRHDT and CDR2 FYEKMQ (reference sequence). The CDR3 is 16 amino acids.

The chain has TRBV7-9 and TRBJ2-7, with D hard to call. The CDR3 consists of 13 residues. Trimming removed 0 bases at V and 2 bases at J, with 5 bases between. Germline V lookup: CDR1 SEHNR, CDR2 FQNEAQ (reference sequence). In DNA form, the CDR3 reads TGTGCCAGCAGCTTAGCGCTAGCCTACGAGCAGTACTTC. Protein product: CASSLALAYEQYF.

The J gene is TRBJ2-3, the V gene TRBV25-1, with 8 bases identical to TRBD1. Germline V lookup: CDR1 MGHDK, CDR2 SYGVNS. With V trimmed by 5 bases and J by 4 bases, 5 bases remained unmatched. The CDR3 has 14 residues. CDR3: CASSPSGGPDTQYF. In DNA form, the CDR3 reads TGTGCCAGCAGTCCTTCAGGGGGCCCAGATACGCAGTATTTT.

The chain combines TRBV28 with TRBJ1-2; D may be TRBD1 (5 bases). This CDR3 spans 17 amino acids. CDR1 MDHEN and CDR2 SYDVKM come from the germline V gene. V dropped 4 bases and J dropped 0 bases, with 18 bases sitting between them. The CDR3 nucleotides are TGTGCCAGCAGTTCGATAGGGGCCCAACCACCTAACTATGGCTACACCTTC. Translated, it gives CASSSIGAQPPNYGYTF.

This rearrangement joins TRBV5-4 to TRBJ1-3; D perhaps matches TRBD1 (5 bases). V was pared by 4 bases and J by 0 bases, with 14 bases between. Germline assignment: CDR1 SGHNT and CDR2 YYREEE (reference sequence). CDR3 length equals 16 residues. The CDR3 loop reads CASSPSTARSGNTIYF. The DNA for the CDR3 is TGTGCCAGCAGCCCTTCGACAGCCCGCTCTGGAAACACCATATATTTT.